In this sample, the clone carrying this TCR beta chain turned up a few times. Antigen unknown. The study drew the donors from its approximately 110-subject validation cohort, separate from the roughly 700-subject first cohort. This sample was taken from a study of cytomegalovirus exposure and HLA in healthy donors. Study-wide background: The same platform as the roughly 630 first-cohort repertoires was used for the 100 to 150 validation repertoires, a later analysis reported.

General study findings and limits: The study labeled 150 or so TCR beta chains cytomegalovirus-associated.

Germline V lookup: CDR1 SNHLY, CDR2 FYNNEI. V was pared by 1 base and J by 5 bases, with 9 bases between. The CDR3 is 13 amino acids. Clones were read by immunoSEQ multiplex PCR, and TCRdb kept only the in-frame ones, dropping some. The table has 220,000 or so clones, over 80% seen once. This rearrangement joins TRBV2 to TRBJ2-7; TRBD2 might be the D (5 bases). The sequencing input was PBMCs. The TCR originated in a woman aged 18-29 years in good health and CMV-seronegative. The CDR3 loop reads CASSEGGYDEQYF. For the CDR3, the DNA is TGTGCCAGCAGTGAAGGAGGGTACGACGAGCAGTACTTC.